The clone carrying this T cell receptor (beta chain) was seen more than once but under ten times. These data belong to a study of blood T cell repertoires in COVID-19. Turning to the study itself: Sites across the United States, Italy and Spain contributed samples from acute and convalescent COVID-19. The analysed material was cDNA or gDNA that came from T cells, B-cell-depleted T cells, or PBMCs.

Original methodology: Reference gene primer amplification gave nucleated cell count estimates. Clones were sequenced by immunoSEQ multiplex PCR, and TCRdb holds only the in-frame ones, with some missing. V and J calls and clone size come straight from that table; D and trimming were deduced from the DNA. Here the sample spans roughly 120,000 clones, more than 70% being singletons. Trimming stripped 9 bases from V and 8 bases from J, with 13 bases between. Germline assignment: CDR1 KGHDR and CDR2 SFDVKD. This CDR3 has 12 residues. The sample consisted of peripheral blood. The chain recombines TRBV24-1 with TRBJ2-1; a weak D match, TRBD2 (5 bases). The sequence derives from a man aged 55 to 69 with acute or convalescent COVID-19. Here the CDR3 reads CATGRTVYEQFF. The CDR3 DNA follows: TGTGCCACCGGGCGGACTGTCTATGAGCAGTTCTTC.